This T cell receptor beta chain was observed in a study of blood T cell repertoires in COVID-19 (dated by TCRdb to the early 2020s). At the level of the whole study: Samples covering the acute and convalescent phases of COVID-19 were provided by collaborators in the United States, Italy and Spain. The material from the prospective study consisted of cDNA or gDNA derived from T cells, B-cell-depleted T cells, or PBMCs. The dataset comprised deeply sampled blood TCRbeta repertoires from subjects exposed to, actively infected with, or recovered from COVID-19. The repertoires were released in a freely available public database intended as a resource for research on the immune response to SARS-CoV-2. Samples came from the ongoing ImmuneRACE study (first 160 participants) plus 1,254 subjects from 6 global collaborators. The sample metadata nearly always contained a de-identified subject ID, COVID-19 status, age in years and sex. Where available, HLA class I and class II types were obtained from metadata supplied by the sample provider rather than from assay-based typing. The study at large found these results: Clinical and demographic metadata were provided uncurated, with the amount varying by source and participant.

The immunoSEQ Assay, a bias-controlled multiplex PCR, was used to amplify TCRbeta CDR3 regions from genomic DNA. In the paper's pipeline: The number of nucleated cells in each sample was estimated from the amplification of reference gene primers within the assay. To quantify the absolute abundance of each unique TCRbeta CDR3 rearrangement, sequence reads were collapsed and filtered. For each sample, productive Simpson clonality was calculated by taking the square root of Simpson's diversity index across productive rearrangements. The source is immuneACCESS, and TCRdb retained only in-frame sequences with V and J called. Part of the clones is not carried over; for the studies checked, unresolved V genes explain less than half of this, and the remainder is unexplained. Clone size and V and J calls were adopted from that table, with D and trimming inferred from the DNA. The table for this sample lists tens of thousands of clones; about 74% of them were counted only once. The ten largest clones take up roughly 30% of the sample.

CDR1 and CDR2, looked up from the germline V gene, are MNHEY and SVGEGT. V trim: 0 bases; J trim: 2 bases; unmatched bases: 4. The CDR3 spans 15 residues, from the cysteine through the phenylalanine. The DNA shown is the 45-base CDR3, in frame from base 1. This clone has a handful of counts. Its antigen is currently not known. The record has no base qualities; no much larger clone is one base away. Each collaborating institution followed its own protocols to collect whole blood in K2EDTA tubes. For TCRbeta analysis, collaborator samples were shipped as frozen whole blood, as isolated PBMCs, or as DNA extracted from either sample type.

The chain is encoded by TRBV6-2 or TRBV6-3 joined to TRBJ2-7; 7 bases in the middle match TRBD2. This clonotype originated in a woman older than 75 with acute or convalescent COVID-19. Sequenced material: peripheral blood. The bases read TGTGCCAGCAGTTACTCGTCTAGCGGAGCCTACGAGCAGTACTTC. This translates into CASSYSSSGAYEQYF.